One and the same sample provided the 31 T cell receptor beta chains below, sequenced in a study of lymphopenia after photon versus proton radiotherapy (dated by TCRdb to between 2018 and 2020). Libraries were made using the immunoSEQ multiplex PCR assay. TCRdb limited this immuneACCESS table to in-frame rearrangements with V and J called. A share of clones is missing; checked studies link under half to unresolved V genes, and the rest is unexplained. Here the sample has 55,000 to 70,000 clones; approximately 84% occur a single time. The top ten clones comprise roughly 2.3% of the sample. Source: peripheral blood, taken from a patient treated with photon-based radiotherapy. These TCRs come from a man aged 40-55 years with gastric cancer.

V and J are TRBV19 and TRBJ2-5; the match to TRBD2 covers 8 bases. This CDR3 has 14 amino acids. The germline V gene has CDR1 LNHDA and CDR2 SQIVND (reference sequence). The V and J ends lost 1 base and 5 bases, in that order; junction bases with no gene match: 3. CDR3 sequence reads: CASSIAGGLETQYF. CDR3 in DNA: TGTGCCAGTAGTATAGCGGGGGGGCTCGAGACCCAGTACTTC. Full variable domain (missing parts from reference TRBV19 and TRBJ2-5): DGGITQSPKYLFRKEGQNVTLSCEQNLNHDAMYWYRQDPGQGLRLIYYSQIVNDFQKGDIAEGYSVSREKKESFPLTVTSAQKNPTAFYLCASSIAGGLETQYFGPGTRLLVL.

The chain uses TRBV18 and TRBJ2-5; perhaps D is TRBD1 or TRBD2 (5 bases each). Germline assignment: CDR1 KGHSH and CDR2 LQKENI. This CDR3 is 15 amino acids long. V dropped 3 bases and J dropped 2 bases, with 13 bases sitting between them. The DNA of the CDR3 is TGTGCCAGCTCACCGGGGACCCCGTGGCAAGAGACCCAGTACTTC. It yields the protein CASSPGTPWQETQYF.

The chain combines TRBV11-2 with TRBJ2-3, with TRBD2 as a possible D gene (6 bases). The CDR3 is made up of 14 amino acids. The germline CDR1 and CDR2 sequences are SGHAT and FQNNGV. V lost 4 bases and J lost 4, with 12 bases in between. The CDR3 spells CASSSSSEADTQYF. The DNA for the CDR3 is TGTGCCAGCAGCTCGTCTAGCGAGGCAGATACGCAGTATTTT.

The J gene is TRBJ2-5, the V gene TRBV7-3; TRBD2 matches 8 bases. Unmatched junction bases numbered 7, after V lost 5 bases and J lost 5 bases. Per the germline V gene, CDR1 is SGHTA and CDR2 is FQGTGA. The CDR3 sequence is 14 residues long. DNA of the CDR3: TGTGCCAGCAGCCAAGGGAGACTAGCGGAGACCCAGTACTTC. It specifies CASSQGRLAETQYF.

V and J are TRBV7-3 and TRBJ1-2; D possibly corresponds to TRBD1 (6 bases). Trimming cost V 2 bases and J 4 bases, with 8 bases left between them. The CDR3 has 13 residues. Germline-derived CDR1 and CDR2 are SGHTA and FQGTGA. CDR3 protein: CASSLEGGYGYTF. The DNA of the CDR3 is TGTGCCAGCAGCTTAGAGGGGGGCTATGGCTACACCTTC.

The chain carries TRBV7-2 and TRBJ1-6, with D unclear. V was shortened by 5 bases and J by 9 bases, with 11 bases between the two germline ends. The CDR3 spans 13 residues. CDR1 is SGHTA, CDR2 FQGNSA, per germline. DNA of the CDR3: TGTGCCAGCAGCCCCCTGGAGCTTTCACCCCTCCACTTT. This sequence encodes CASSPLELSPLHF.

The chain uses TRBV29-1 and TRBJ2-7, with D possibly TRBD2 on 5 matching bases. This CDR3 comprises 14 residues. V dropped 2 bases and J dropped 7 bases, with 18 bases sitting between them. Germline lookup yields CDR1 SQVTM and CDR2 ANQGSEA. CDR3 protein: CSVESGGAVYEQYF. The CDR3 bases are TGCAGCGTTGAATCCGGAGGCGCGGTTTATGAGCAGTACTTC.

This chain joins TRBV7-9 and TRBJ2-2; no reliable D call. V lost 3 bases and J 0 bases, leaving 11 bases between the germline ends. Germline loops: CDR1 SEHNR, CDR2 FQNEAQ (reference sequence). The CDR3 covers 16 residues. CDR3 coding DNA: TGTGCCAGCAGCTTCCGCGCTCCAGCGAACACCGGGGAGCTGTTTTTT. Its translation is CASSFRAPANTGELFF.

This chain connects TRBV5-6 to TRBJ2-7, with D perhaps being TRBD1 or TRBD2 (6 bases each). Trimming took off 5 bases at V and 0 bases at J, with 18 bases between the two ends. The CDR3 runs 16 residues. Germline V gene lookup returns CDR1 SGHDT and CDR2 YYEEEE. The CDR3 loop is CASRMAGGYSSYEQYF. The CDR3 nucleotides are TGTGCCAGCAGGATGGCCGGGGGCTATTCCTCCTACGAGCAGTACTTC.

This chain links TRBV30 with TRBJ1-4; 10 bases are shared with TRBD1. The CDR3 has 13 amino acids. The J segment lost 6 bases and the V segment lost 5 bases, leaving 3 bases of the junction unmatched. The germline gives CDR1 GTSNPN, CDR2 SVGIG (reference sequence). The CDR3 DNA follows: TGTGCCTGGGGACAGGGGGGGGATGAAAAACTGTTTTTT. Translated, it gives CAWGQGGDEKLFF.

The chain links TRBV7-8 to TRBJ2-7; TRBD2 matches 10 bases. Germline V gives CDR1 SGHVS, CDR2 FQNEAQ. Losses at the gene ends were 1 base for V and 3 bases for J; bases not matched to a gene: 3. The CDR3 consists of 15 residues. CDR3 sequence reads: CASSLGWTSGYEQYF. In DNA form, the CDR3 reads TGTGCCAGCAGCTTAGGCTGGACTAGCGGCTACGAGCAGTACTTC.

V is TRBV16 and J is TRBJ1-1; TRBD1 is a possible D gene (5 bases). The CDR3 is made up of 15 amino acids. With 5 bases removed from V and 1 base from J, the gap between germline ends came to 14 bases. Looked up from germline, CDR1 is KGHSY and CDR2 is FQNENV. This chain's CDR3 is CASSGGGHQNTEAFF. CDR3 DNA: TGTGCCAGCAGCGGGGGAGGACACCAGAACACTGAAGCTTTCTTT.

Note on this clone: Being one base from a much bigger clone, this may be a read error. This sample includes further DNA sequences coding for the same CDR3. CDR3 DNA sequence: TGCGCCAGCAGCTTGAATAGGGGGCAGCCCCAGCATTTT. Translation gives CASSLNRGQPQHF. The V gene is TRBV5-1, the J gene TRBJ1-5; tentatively, D is TRBD1 (6 bases). There are 13 residues in the CDR3. Trimming shortened V by 1 base and J by 7 bases, and 9 bases separated the two germline ends. Germline CDR1 SGHRS, CDR2 YFSETQ.

The gene calls are TRBV6-6 and TRBJ1-5; 7 bases align to TRBD1. Germline CDR1 reads MNHNY; CDR2 reads SVGAGI (reference sequence). The CDR3 covers 16 residues. The junction had 12 bases not matched to a gene; V was cut back by 6 bases and J by 4 bases. CDR3 bases: TGTGCCAGCAGCGATAGGGGGCGCACTGGAAATCAGCCCCAGCATTTT. Encoded protein: CASSDRGRTGNQPQHF.

The V gene is TRBV30, the J gene TRBJ1-6; 9 bases fit TRBD1. Germline CDR1 and CDR2: GTSNPN and SVGIG (reference sequence). Unmatched junction bases numbered 6, after V lost 5 bases and J lost 10 bases. The CDR3 loop spans 13 amino acids. CDR3 DNA sequence: TGTGCCTGGGGGGACAGGGAGCAATCACCCCTCCACTTT. This gives the protein CAWGDREQSPLHF.

The chain uses TRBV30 and TRBJ1-3; D unresolved. Deletions cut 2 bases from V and 1 base from J, with 6 bases between. The germline V gene encodes CDR1 GTSNPN and CDR2 SVGIG (reference sequence). The CDR3 contains 13 residues. In DNA, the CDR3 is TGTGCCTGGAGTATCGGGTCTGGAAACACCATATATTTT. It translates to CAWSIGSGNTIYF. Full variable domain (remainder filled in from reference TRBV30 and TRBJ1-3): SQTIHQWPATLVQPVGSPLSLECTVEGTSNPNLYWYRQAAGRGLQLLFYSVGIGQISSEVPQNLSASRPQDRQFILSSKKLLLSDSGFYLCAWSIGSGNTIYFGEGSWLTVV.

V and J are TRBV7-9 and TRBJ1-1; 7 positions agree with TRBD1. Germline V gene sequence: CDR1 SEHNR, CDR2 FQNEAQ (reference sequence). V lost 5 bases, J lost 2 bases, and 5 bases stayed unmatched. The CDR3 covers 14 residues. The CDR3 protein is CASSAGQLNTEAFF. The CDR3 DNA follows: TGTGCCAGCAGCGCGGGACAGCTAAACACTGAAGCTTTCTTT. Full variable domain (rest looked up from reference TRBV7-9 and TRBJ1-1): DTGVSQNPRHKITKRGQNVTFRCDPISEHNRLYWYRQTLGQGPEFLTYFQNEAQLEKSRLLSDRFSAERPKGSFSTLEIQRTEQGDSAMYLCASSAGQLNTEAFFGQGTRLTVV.

V and J are TRBV30 and TRBJ1-1; D may be TRBD1 (6 bases). The V and J ends lost 4 bases and 4 bases respectively, with 19 bases between them. The CDR3 has 15 amino acids. Germline lookup yields CDR1 GTSNPN and CDR2 SVGIG (reference sequence). The CDR3 region is CAWNPGEVSGTEAFF. The DNA for the CDR3 is TGTGCCTGGAACCCAGGGGAGGTTTCGGGCACTGAAGCTTTCTTT. The variable domain in full, with the rest retrieved from reference TRBV30 and TRBJ1-1, is SQTIHQWPATLVQPVGSPLSLECTVEGTSNPNLYWYRQAAGRGLQLLFYSVGIGQISSEVPQNLSASRPQDRQFILSSKKLLLSDSGFYLCAWNPGEVSGTEAFFGQGTRLTVV.

The rearrangement uses TRBV7-9 and TRBJ2-3; D possibly corresponds to TRBD1 (6 bases). CDR3 length: 15 residues. Trimming removed 5 bases at V and 1 base at J, with 13 bases between. Germline-derived CDR1 and CDR2 are SEHNR and FQNEAQ (reference sequence). The CDR3 DNA sequence: TGTGCCAGCAGCCTACAGACAGGCGGCACAGATACGCAGTATTTT. The encoded protein is CASSLQTGGTDTQYF.

V gene TRBV6-6 combines with J gene TRBJ2-2; 8 bases fit TRBD1. From germline, CDR1 is MNHNY and CDR2 SVGAGI (reference sequence). The CDR3 loop spans 16 amino acids. Trimming cost V 8 bases and J 3 bases; bases outside gene matches: 11. The CDR3 loop is CASATGQGFHTGELFF. DNA for the CDR3: TGTGCCAGCGCGACCGGACAGGGCTTCCACACCGGGGAGCTGTTTTTT.

As concerns this clone: One end of the junction is discordant with germline, which a read error may explain. This CDR3 is also generated by other DNA sequences in the sample. The J gene is TRBJ1-5, the V gene TRBV19; no firm D call. The CDR3 is made up of 16 amino acids. Germline CDR1 is LNHDA and CDR2 is SQIVND (reference sequence). The CDR3, as DNA: TGCGCCAGTAGTAATCTGGGGAGTCCTAGCAATCAGCCCCAGCATTTT. Translation: CASSNLGSPSNQPQHF.

The V gene is TRBV18, the J gene TRBJ1-2; D is perhaps TRBD1 (6 bases). This CDR3 spans 15 amino acids. Trimming took off 5 bases at V and 2 bases at J, with 15 bases between the two ends. Germline assignment: CDR1 KGHSH and CDR2 LQKENI. The DNA for the CDR3 is TGTGCCAGCTCATCTCAGACAGGCTCGAACTATGGCTACACCTTC. Translation: CASSSQTGSNYGYTF.

The gene calls are TRBV19 and TRBJ1-2; 7 bases fit TRBD1. The CDR3 is 15 residues long. Germline V gives CDR1 LNHDA, CDR2 SQIVND (reference sequence). The ends lost 1 base at V and 2 bases at J; junction bases unmatched: 4. The CDR3 here is CASSIGGGLNYGYTF. CDR3 in DNA: TGTGCCAGTAGTATAGGAGGGGGCTTGAACTATGGCTACACCTTC.

This chain joins TRBV5-1 and TRBJ1-6; the D is unclear. V was cut by 0 bases and J by 0 bases, with 13 bases left in between. The CDR3 is 18 residues long. CDR1 is SGHRS and CDR2 is YFSETQ in the germline V gene. The CDR3 sequence: CASSLGRSPGSYNSPLHF. The CDR3, as DNA: TGCGCCAGCAGCTTGGGACGGTCACCTGGCTCCTATAATTCACCCCTCCACTTT.

The chain uses TRBV2 and TRBJ2-3; tentative D call: TRBD1 (7 bases). Trimming stripped 4 bases from V and 3 bases from J, with 14 bases between. The CDR3 is 15 residues long. CDR1 SNHLY and CDR2 FYNNEI come from the germline V gene. The CDR3 DNA reads as TGTGCCAGCAGTGCCGGGGGACAGAGGACAGATACGCAGTATTTT. Translating gives CASSAGGQRTDTQYF. The variable domain in full, completed from reference TRBV2 and TRBJ2-3, reads EPEVTQTPSHQVTQMGQEVILRCVPISNHLYFYWYRQILGQKVEFLVSFYNNEISEKSEIFDDQFSVERPDGSNFTLKIRSTKLEDSAMYFCASSAGGQRTDTQYFGPGTRLTVL.

The V call is TRBV9, the J call TRBJ2-1, with D perhaps matching TRBD1 (6 bases). V lost 0 bases, J lost 5 bases, and 12 bases lay in between. The CDR3 loop spans 15 amino acids. Germline-derived CDR1 and CDR2 are SGDLS and YYNGEE. CDR3 amino acids: CASSVGRGVHNEQFF. DNA for the CDR3: TGTGCCAGCAGCGTAGGCAGGGGCGTTCACAATGAGCAGTTCTTC.

This rearrangement joins TRBV6-1 to TRBJ2-7; D tentatively reads TRBD1 or TRBD2 (6 bases each). V was cut by 5 bases and J by 2 bases, with 10 bases left in between. CDR3 length equals 13 residues. Looked up from germline, CDR1 is MNHNS and CDR2 is SASEGT. The DNA for the CDR3 is TGTGCCAGCAGTCCCGGGGGCCCCTACGAGCAGTACTTC. Its translation: CASSPGGPYEQYF.

This clone was seen a single time. The gene calls are TRBV9 and TRBJ2-5; D is perhaps TRBD1 (6 bases). This CDR3 spans 15 amino acids. With 1 base removed from V and 4 bases from J, the gap between germline ends came to 14 bases. Germline V CDR1 and CDR2: SGDLS, YYNGEE. CDR3 coding DNA: TGTGCCAGCAGCGTACAGTCAGGGGAAGGAGAGACCCAGTACTTC. Translating it yields CASSVQSGEGETQYF.

This clone has a handful of counts. CDR3 amino acids: CASRSGQGAAGELFF. In DNA form, the CDR3 reads TGTGCCAGCAGAAGCGGACAGGGGGCAGCCGGGGAGCTGTTTTTT. The genes are TRBV2 and TRBJ2-2; TRBD1 aligns across 11 bases. V shed 6 bases, J shed 6 bases, and the junction held 6 bases outside the gene matches. Germline V gene data show CDR1 as SNHLY and CDR2 as FYNNEI. The CDR3 runs 15 residues.

This rearrangement joins TRBV11-2 to TRBJ2-7; TRBD2 matches at 10 bases. This CDR3 region has 18 residues. Germline V CDR1 and CDR2: SGHAT, FQNNGV. Trimming at V came to 5 bases and at J to 3 bases, leaving 16 bases not matched to a gene. The CDR3 nucleotides read TGTGCCAGCAGCCGTGGTCGTCTAGCGGGGGCCCATGGCTACGAGCAGTACTTC. Residues: CASSRGRLAGAHGYEQYF.

The V call is TRBV19, the J call TRBJ1-5; D call uncertain. Trimming took 7 bases from V and 3 from J, leaving 13 bases between them. This CDR3 spans 14 amino acids. Looked up from germline, CDR1 is LNHDA and CDR2 is SQIVND (reference sequence). For the CDR3, the DNA is TGTGCCAGTAATATGGAAAATCTCAATCAGCCCCAGCATTTT. Its protein product is CASNMENLNQPQHF.